The rows below give T cell receptor beta chains drawn from one sample of a study of neurological immune-mediated disorders. TCRdb analysed the 5' RACE reads with MiXCR anew, one entry per CDR3 protein. The data contain 65,000 to 90,000 distinct CDR3 sequences, just over 5% of them seen just once; the ten biggest clones take up about 2.4%. Sequenced input: PBMCs. These receptors all stem from a woman aged 25 to 45 with multiple sclerosis. CDR3s include the opening cysteine and the closing phenylalanine or tryptophan. D genes are given only for firm matches. The size of a clone is reported for some rows only, either as once, few or many, or as a class for expanded clones.

cdr3_nt,cdr3_aa,v_call,j_call,d_call,clone_size
TGTGCCAGCAGCCCGCCGGGACTAGCAACGAGTACGCAGTATTTT,CASSPPGLATSTQYF,TRBV3-1,TRBJ2-3,TRBD2,many
TGTGCCAGCAGCCAATTAGGACTCCGGGGGAACACTGAAGCTTTCTTT,CASSQLGLRGNTEAFF,TRBV7-8,TRBJ1-1,NA,once
TGCAGCGTTGAACTGAGGGTGAACACTGAAGCTTTCTTT,CSVELRVNTEAFF,TRBV29-1,TRBJ1-1,NA,many
TGTGCCAGCAGTTCTTCAGGACAGGGGGCAGAGAATGAGCAGTTCTTC,CASSSSGQGAENEQFF,TRBV28,TRBJ2-1,TRBD1,NA
TGTGCCAGCAGCTCCTGGACTAGCGGGAGGCTCAATGAGCAGTTCTTC,CASSSWTSGRLNEQFF,TRBV7-2,TRBJ2-1,TRBD2,NA
TGTGCCAGCGATTTTGAGATTTACAACAATCAGCCCCAGCATTTT,CASDFEIYNNQPQHF,TRBV6-1,TRBJ1-5,NA,many
TGCAGTGCCCAAGCAGGGGAAACAGATACGCAGTATTTT,CSAQAGETDTQYF,TRBV20-1,TRBJ2-3,NA,many
TGCGCCAGCAGTCGGACCGAAGGGGGCGCGGCGAACACTGAAGCTTTCTTT,CASSRTEGGAANTEAFF,TRBV5-1,TRBJ1-1,TRBD1,many
TGTGCCAGCAGCCTCCTCGGGACAGGGGAGACCCAGTACTTC,CASSLLGTGETQYF,TRBV27,TRBJ2-5,TRBD1,NA
TGCAGTGCTAGCACTGCGGGAGGGCCCTCCGAGCAGTACTTC,CSASTAGGPSEQYF,TRBV20-1,TRBJ2-7,TRBD2,few
TGCACCATCCGACAGGGAAAGTCCTACAATGAGCAGTTCTTC,CTIRQGKSYNEQFF,TRBV20-1,TRBJ2-1,TRBD1,many
TGCGCCAGCAGCACCACAGGGGGCTTGTACGAGCAGTACTTC,CASSTTGGLYEQYF,TRBV5-1,TRBJ2-7,TRBD1,many
TGCGCCAGCAGCCCGGGGGGTGCAACTAATGAAAAACTGTTTTTT,CASSPGGATNEKLFF,TRBV5-1,TRBJ1-4,NA,few
TGTGCCATCAGTGACGGGACAGGGGCACAAGAGACCCAGTACTTC,CAISDGTGAQETQYF,TRBV10-3,TRBJ2-5,TRBD1,many
TGCAGTGCTAGAGATCGGGCTACAGATACGCAGTATTTT,CSARDRATDTQYF,TRBV20-1,TRBJ2-3,NA,many
TGTGCCAGCAGTTCTCTAGCGGGAGCTCAAGAGACCCAGTACTTC,CASSSLAGAQETQYF,TRBV28,TRBJ2-5,TRBD2,many
TGTGCCAGCAGCGTGACTAGCGGGGGGGTGGGAGAGACCCAGTACTTC,CASSVTSGGVGETQYF,TRBV3-1,TRBJ2-5,TRBD2,many
TGTGCCAGCACGCGGGGTACCGATCTCAGCGAGCAGTACTTC,CASTRGTDLSEQYF,TRBV28,TRBJ2-7,NA,few
TGCAGTGCTAGAGGGGTTAGTCAAGAGACCCAGTACTTC,CSARGVSQETQYF,TRBV20-1,TRBJ2-5,NA,many
TGTGCCAGCAGTGAATTATGGCAGGGGAATCAGCCCCAGCATTTT,CASSELWQGNQPQHF,TRBV6-1,TRBJ1-5,NA,many
TGTGCCAGCTCAGGTGAATTGGCATACGAGCAGTACTTC,CASSGELAYEQYF,TRBV18,TRBJ2-7,NA,many
TGCAGTGCTCTAGCGGGGGGCAGGGATACGCAGTATTTT,CSALAGGRDTQYF,TRBV20-1,TRBJ2-3,TRBD2,many
TGCGCCAGCAGCGGAAGGACAGGGCAGCCGAACACCGGGGAGCTGTTTTTT,CASSGRTGQPNTGELFF,TRBV5-1,TRBJ2-2,TRBD1,NA
TGTGCCAGCGGACAGGTTGGAGGCTACACCTTC,CASGQVGGYTF,TRBV6-2/TRBV6-3,TRBJ1-2,TRBD1,NA
TGTGCCAGCGTCGGCAATGAGCAGTTCTTC,CASVGNEQFF,TRBV6-6,TRBJ2-1,NA,many
TGCGCCAGCAGCCCCCGGGACAGGGACTCTGGGGCCAACGTCCTGACTTTC,CASSPRDRDSGANVLTF,TRBV5-1,TRBJ2-6,TRBD1,many